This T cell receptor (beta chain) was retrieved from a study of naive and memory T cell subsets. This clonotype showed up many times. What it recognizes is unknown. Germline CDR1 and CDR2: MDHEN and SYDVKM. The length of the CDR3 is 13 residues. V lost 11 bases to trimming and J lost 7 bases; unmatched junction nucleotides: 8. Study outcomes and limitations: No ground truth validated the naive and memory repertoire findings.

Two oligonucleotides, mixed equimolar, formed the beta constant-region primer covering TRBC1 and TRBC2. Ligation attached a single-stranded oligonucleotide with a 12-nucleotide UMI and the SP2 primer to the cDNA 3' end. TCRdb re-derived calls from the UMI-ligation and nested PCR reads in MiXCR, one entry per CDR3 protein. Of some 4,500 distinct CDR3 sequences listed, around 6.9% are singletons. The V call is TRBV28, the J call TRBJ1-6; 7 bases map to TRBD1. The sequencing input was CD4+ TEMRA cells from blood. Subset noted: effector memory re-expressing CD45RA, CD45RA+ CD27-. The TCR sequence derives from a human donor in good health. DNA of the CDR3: TGTGCCGAAAGGGACAGAGGAAATTCACCCCTCCACTTT. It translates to CAERDRGNSPLHF.